These 7 T cell receptor beta chains share one sample of origin, sequenced in a study of blood T cell repertoires in COVID-19. The data were produced by immunoSEQ multiplex PCR, yet TCRdb's version contains in-frame clones alone and is incomplete. The repertoire holds some 56,000 clones, with 82% as singletons. Sequencing was done on a sample of peripheral blood. The receptor source for this set is an elderly man with COVID-19, enrolled during active disease.

Only a few counts were recorded for this clone. The CDR3 reads CASSWGRASQPQHF. In DNA form, the CDR3 reads TGTGCCAGCAGTTGGGGCAGGGCTAGTCAGCCCCAGCATTTT. V usage is TRBV6-5 and J usage is TRBJ1-5; D may be TRBD1 (5 bases). Trimming cost V 4 bases and J 6 bases, with 13 bases left between them. Germline CDR1 is MNHEY and CDR2 is SVGAGI. The CDR3 extends over 14 amino acids.

The rearrangement links TRBV27 to TRBJ1-4; D remains ambiguous. Trimming took off 4 bases at V and 0 bases at J, with 12 bases between the two ends. Germline V gives CDR1 MNHEY, CDR2 SMNVEV (reference sequence). The CDR3 is 16 residues long. The CDR3 sequence: CASSSRIGATNEKLFF. DNA of the CDR3: TGTGCCAGCAGTTCGCGAATTGGTGCAACTAATGAAAAACTGTTTTTT.

The V and J genes are TRBV5-5 and TRBJ1-3; weak D call: TRBD1 (5 bases). CDR3 length: 14 amino acids. Germline values: CDR1 SGHKS, CDR2 YYEKEE (reference sequence). V gave up 4 bases and J gave up 7 bases, with 15 bases separating them. CDR3 DNA sequence: TGTGCCAGCAGCCAATCTCAGGGATGGAACACCATATATTTT. Protein product: CASSQSQGWNTIYF.

V is TRBV7-2 and J is TRBJ2-1; 7 nucleotides align to TRBD2. Germline loops: CDR1 SGHTA, CDR2 FQGNSA. V was clipped by 1 base and J by 6 bases; unmatched bases: 9. The CDR3 consists of 16 residues. CDR3 residues: CASSLGFSSGANEQFF. CDR3 nucleotides: TGTGCCAGCAGCTTAGGGTTCTCGAGCGGGGCCAATGAGCAGTTCTTC. Using reference TRBV7-2 and TRBJ2-1 for the parts outside the CDR3, the full variable domain is GAGVSQSPSNKVTEKGKDVELRCDPISGHTALYWYRQSLGQGLEFLIYFQGNSAPDKSGLPSDRFSAERTGGSVSTLTIQRTQQEDSAVYLCASSLGFSSGANEQFFGPGTRLTVL.

The chain uses TRBV18 and TRBJ2-1; TRBD2 matches at 10 bases. This CDR3 has 15 residues. Germline V gives CDR1 KGHSH, CDR2 LQKENI. V lost 2 bases, J lost 7 bases, and 5 bases stayed unmatched. The CDR3 coding sequence is TGTGCCAGCTCACCAAAAGCGGGAGGGCCTAATGAGCAGTTCTTC. Amino acid sequence: CASSPKAGGPNEQFF.

The chain recombines TRBV5-4 with TRBJ1-5; D gene uncertain. Between the trimmed V and J ends, which lost 4 bases and 6 bases, there was a span of 11 bases. This CDR3 comprises 13 residues. Germline V CDR1 and CDR2: SGHNT, YYREEE (reference sequence). The CDR3 protein is CASSLEGGQPQHF. The CDR3 DNA reads TGTGCCAGCAGCCTCGAGGGCGGTCAGCCCCAGCATTTT.

The chain is built from TRBV7-9 and TRBJ2-7, with D maybe TRBD2 (5 bases). Germline lookup yields CDR1 SEHNR and CDR2 FQNEAQ (reference sequence). The length of the CDR3 is 14 residues. With 5 bases removed from V and 0 bases from J, the gap between germline ends came to 11 bases. For the CDR3, the DNA is TGTGCCAGCAGCCTCGGACTGGACTCCTACGAGCAGTACTTC. Translated: CASSLGLDSYEQYF.